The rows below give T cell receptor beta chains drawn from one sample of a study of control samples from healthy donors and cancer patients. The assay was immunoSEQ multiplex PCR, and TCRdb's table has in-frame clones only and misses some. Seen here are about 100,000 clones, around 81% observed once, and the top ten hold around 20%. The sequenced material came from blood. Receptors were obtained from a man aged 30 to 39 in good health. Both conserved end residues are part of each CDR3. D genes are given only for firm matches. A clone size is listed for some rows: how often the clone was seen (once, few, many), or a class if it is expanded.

CDR3aa: CASSSTGQSLQVETGELFF
CDR3nt: TGCGCCAGCAGTTCTACCGGGCAAAGCCTACAGGTGGAAACCGGGGAGCTGTTTTTT
d_gene: .
v_gene: TRBV10-1
abundance: few
j_gene: TRBJ2-2

CDR3aa: CASSTGVTGELFF
CDR3nt: TGTGCCAGCAGCACAGGGGTGACCGGGGAGCTGTTTTTT
d_gene: TRBD1
v_gene: TRBV6-6
abundance: many
j_gene: TRBJ2-2

CDR3aa: CASSQEGGQDTYEQYF
CDR3nt: TGCGCCAGCAGCCAAGAGGGGGGACAGGACACCTACGAGCAGTACTTC
d_gene: TRBD1
v_gene: TRBV4-1
abundance: .
j_gene: TRBJ2-7

CDR3aa: CASSLFSDGTQYF
CDR3nt: TGTGCCAGCAGTTTGTTTAGCGACGGGACCCAGTACTTC
d_gene: .
v_gene: TRBV12-3/TRBV12-4
abundance: .
j_gene: TRBJ2-5

CDR3aa: CASSQDSGGEAYGYTF
CDR3nt: TGCGCCAGCAGCCAAGATTCCGGGGGTGAGGCCTATGGCTACACCTTC
d_gene: .
v_gene: TRBV4-1
abundance: .
j_gene: TRBJ1-2

CDR3aa: CASSQRSDTEAFF
CDR3nt: TGTGCCAGCAGCCAACGGTCGGACACTGAAGCTTTCTTT
d_gene: .
v_gene: TRBV3-1/TRBV3-2
abundance: .
j_gene: TRBJ1-1

CDR3aa: CASSLLRLAGPYEQYF
CDR3nt: TGTGCCAGCAGCTTATTGCGATTAGCGGGGCCCTACGAGCAGTACTTC
d_gene: TRBD2
v_gene: TRBV11-2
abundance: .
j_gene: TRBJ2-7

CDR3aa: CASSQLGTSTDTQYF
CDR3nt: TGTGCCAGCAGCCAACTCGGGACTAGCACAGATACGCAGTATTTT
d_gene: .
v_gene: TRBV4-2
abundance: .
j_gene: TRBJ2-3

CDR3aa: CASRTNSPLHF
CDR3nt: TGTGCCAGCAGGACTAATTCACCCCTCCACTTT
d_gene: .
v_gene: TRBV6-5
abundance: .
j_gene: TRBJ1-6

CDR3aa: CASRRVGGNTEAFF
CDR3nt: TGTGCCAGTCGAAGGGTCGGCGGGAACACTGAAGCTTTCTTT
d_gene: .
v_gene: TRBV6-5
abundance: .
j_gene: TRBJ1-1

CDR3aa: CASSYTSWAVDSGANVLTF
CDR3nt: TGTGCCAGCAGTTACACGTCGTGGGCCGTAGACTCTGGGGCCAACGTCCTGACTTTC
d_gene: .
v_gene: TRBV11-2
abundance: .
j_gene: TRBJ2-6

CDR3aa: CASRVGTYNEQFF
CDR3nt: TGTGCCAGCAGGGTCGGGACTTACAATGAGCAGTTCTTC
d_gene: .
v_gene: TRBV6-5
abundance: .
j_gene: TRBJ2-1

CDR3aa: CASSVDSGYGYTF
CDR3nt: TGTGCCAGCAGCGTAGACAGCGGCTATGGCTACACCTTC
d_gene: .
v_gene: TRBV9
abundance: .
j_gene: TRBJ1-2

CDR3aa: CASSDRQGGNSPLHF
CDR3nt: TGTGCCAGCAGTGATCGGCAGGGTGGAAATTCACCCCTCCACTTT
d_gene: .
v_gene: TRBV6-1
abundance: .
j_gene: TRBJ1-6

CDR3aa: CAISGQGASDSNQPQHF
CDR3nt: TGTGCCATCAGTGGGCAGGGGGCGAGTGATAGCAATCAGCCCCAGCATTTT
d_gene: TRBD1
v_gene: TRBV10-3
abundance: .
j_gene: TRBJ1-5

CDR3aa: CASSDGRVTDRELFF
CDR3nt: TGTGCCAGCAGTGACGGCAGGGTTACGGACCGGGAGCTGTTTTTT
d_gene: .
v_gene: TRBV9
abundance: once
j_gene: TRBJ2-2

CDR3aa: CASTRDGAYEQYF
CDR3nt: TGCGCCAGCACCCGGGACGGAGCCTACGAGCAGTACTTC
d_gene: .
v_gene: TRBV5-1
abundance: once
j_gene: TRBJ2-7

CDR3aa: CASSEAGDYQPQHF
CDR3nt: TGTGCCAGCAGTGAGGCGGGGGATTATCAGCCCCAGCATTTT
d_gene: .
v_gene: TRBV27
abundance: .
j_gene: TRBJ1-5

CDR3aa: CSASPNNRFQPQHF
CDR3nt: TGCAGTGCTAGTCCTAATAACAGATTTCAGCCCCAGCATTTT
d_gene: .
v_gene: TRBV20-1
abundance: once
j_gene: TRBJ1-5

CDR3aa: CASSAGTGPANYGYTF
CDR3nt: TGTGCCAGCAGTGCAGGGACAGGACCAGCTAACTATGGCTACACCTTC
d_gene: TRBD1
v_gene: TRBV6-4
abundance: .
j_gene: TRBJ1-2

CDR3aa: CATDWTENYGYTF
CDR3nt: TGTGCCACCGACTGGACTGAGAACTATGGCTACACCTTC
d_gene: .
v_gene: TRBV7-9
abundance: .
j_gene: TRBJ1-2

CDR3aa: CSVEGPRNTGELFF
CDR3nt: TGCAGCGTTGAAGGGCCGCGAAACACCGGGGAGCTGTTTTTT
d_gene: .
v_gene: TRBV29-1
abundance: .
j_gene: TRBJ2-2

CDR3aa: CASTTRLVSYNEQFF
CDR3nt: TGTGCCAGCACCACACGCCTGGTCTCCTACAATGAGCAGTTCTTC
d_gene: .
v_gene: TRBV7-9
abundance: .
j_gene: TRBJ2-1